The 32 T cell receptor beta chains in this list originate from one sample, sequenced in a study of response to subunit inactivated influenza vaccine (dated by TCRdb to 2016 to 2019). Library preparation used RT-PCR. For sequencing, an Illumina HiSeq 2500 was employed. TCRdb cleaned the public reads at Q25 with fastp, built clones with MiXCR and kept in-frame beta chains. All rows with the same CDR3 protein become a single entry with the most common DNA and genes. This sample holds roughly 650,000 distinct CDR3 sequences; about 15% were observed only once. Around 7.6% of the sample rests with the top ten. The material was PBMCs from blood, obtained about 14 days before vaccination. All receptors come from a man aged 50 to 60 who received an inactivated influenza vaccine. Donor details come from another sample of the same person, matched by shared clones.

V gene TRBV4-3 combines with J gene TRBJ2-7; D uncertain. This CDR3 is 14 amino acids long. Trimming took 0 bases from V and 6 from J, leaving 12 bases between them. CDR1 is LGHNA and CDR2 is YSLEER in the germline V gene. The CDR3 sequence is CASSQEWLSGEQYF. The CDR3, as DNA: TGCGCCAGCAGCCAAGAGTGGCTATCAGGCGAGCAGTACTTC.

The chain uses TRBV20-1 and TRBJ2-3; D gene uncertain. Between the trimmed V and J ends, which lost 5 bases and 4 bases, there was a span of 13 bases. The CDR3 is 13 residues long. Looked up from germline, CDR1 is DFQATT and CDR2 is SNEGSKA (reference sequence). CDR3 protein: CSAVTNRADTQYF. DNA for the CDR3: TGCAGTGCTGTAACAAATCGGGCAGATACGCAGTATTTT.

This clonotype was counted at least ten times. The J gene is TRBJ1-5, the V gene TRBV12-3 or TRBV12-4; D not resolved. V gave up 4 bases and J gave up 4 bases, with 5 bases separating them. The CDR3 length is 12 residues. The CDR3 coding sequence is TGTGCCAGCAGTTCCGGGAATCAGCCCCAGCATTTT. Residues: CASSSGNQPQHF.

This clonotype was observed a handful of times. V and J are TRBV5-1 and TRBJ1-3; no definite D call. The CDR3 extends over 16 amino acids. Between the trimmed V and J ends, which lost 2 bases and 0 bases, there was a span of 12 bases. CDR1 SGHRS and CDR2 YFSETQ come from the germline V gene. The CDR3 reads CASSFGPSISGNTIYF. CDR3 DNA: TGCGCCAGCAGCTTCGGCCCGTCGATCTCTGGAAACACCATATATTTT.

This clonotype was seen only a few times. V usage is TRBV6-4 and J usage is TRBJ2-2, with D perhaps matching TRBD2 (5 bases). Germline lookup yields CDR1 MRHNA and CDR2 SNTAGT. The CDR3 covers 14 residues. V was clipped by 6 bases and J by 2 bases, with 10 bases between them. The CDR3 DNA reads TGTGCCAGCAGAGGCGAGGGAAACACCGGGGAGCTGTTTTTT. Its translation: CASRGEGNTGELFF.

This clonotype was seen more than once but under ten times. The rearrangement joins TRBV10-3 to TRBJ2-1; D gene unclear. V was clipped by 5 bases and J by 12 bases, with 11 bases between them. This CDR3 region has 11 residues. In germline, CDR1 is ENHRY, CDR2 SYGVKD. The CDR3 reads CAISKDELQFF. CDR3 DNA: TGTGCCATCAGTAAGGACGAGCTGCAGTTCTTC.

The rearrangement links TRBV27 to TRBJ1-2; weak D call: TRBD1 (5 bases). The ends were cut back, 6 bases at V and 1 base at J, with 12 bases in the middle. The CDR3 extends over 14 amino acids. CDR1 and CDR2 from the germline V gene are MNHEY and SMNVEV (reference sequence). CDR3 DNA: TGTGCCAGCAGCGAACAGGAGAGTAACTATGGCTACACCTTC. Its translation: CASSEQESNYGYTF.

The CDR3 is CASSFRAGTGGWYEQYF. The CDR3 region has the DNA TGTGCCAGCAGTTTTAGAGCCGGGACAGGGGGTTGGTACGAGCAGTACTTC. The V and J genes are TRBV12-3 or TRBV12-4 and TRBJ2-7, with 11 bases fitting TRBD1. The length of the CDR3 is 17 residues. V lost 3 bases to trimming and J lost 4 bases; unmatched junction nucleotides: 11.

This clonotype was counted a few times. This rearrangement joins TRBV20-1 to TRBJ1-2, with TRBD1 as a possible D gene (6 bases). Germline values: CDR1 DFQATT, CDR2 SNEGSKA (reference sequence). V dropped 0 bases and J dropped 5 bases, with 10 bases sitting between them. The CDR3 runs 13 residues. CDR3 DNA: TGCAGTGCTAGAGAGCGGGACAATTATGGCTACACCTTC. Residues: CSARERDNYGYTF.

This clonotype was counted at least ten times. The chain couples TRBV21-1 to TRBJ1-1; the table names TRBD1, a call not compared with the DNA. TRBV21-1 is marked as a pseudogene. This CDR3 is built from 17 residues. The CDR3 coding sequence is TGTGCCAGCAGCAAAATCGGGGGGCAGAGGGGGAACACTGAAGCTTTCTTT. Translated, it gives CASSKIGGQRGNTEAFF.

This clonotype was counted many times. The chain combines TRBV5-1 with TRBJ2-5; TRBD1 matches at 11 bases. Trimming took 7 bases from V and 1 from J; bases not matched to a gene: 15. Germline V lookup: CDR1 SGHRS, CDR2 YFSETQ. The CDR3 is 18 amino acids. CDR3 sequence: CASRTGTGGRSFQETQYF. The CDR3 region has the DNA TGCGCCAGCCGCACCGGGACAGGGGGAAGAAGTTTCCAAGAGACCCAGTACTTC.

This clonotype was seen a handful of times. V and J are TRBV10-3 and TRBJ2-1, with D uncertain. CDR3 length: 13 residues. Trimming took 4 bases from V and 4 from J, leaving 8 bases between them. Looked up from germline, CDR1 is ENHRY and CDR2 is SYGVKD. The CDR3 sequence: CAISAQVYNEQFF. CDR3 bases: TGTGCCATCAGTGCCCAGGTTTACAATGAGCAGTTCTTC.

There are a few counts of this clonotype. The gene calls are TRBV5-1 and TRBJ2-5; TRBD2 matches 11 bases. Germline V CDR1 and CDR2: SGHRS, YFSETQ. With V trimmed by 3 bases and J by 5 bases, 21 bases remained unmatched. The length of the CDR3 is 20 residues. The CDR3 nucleotides are TGCGCCAGCAGCTCACCCAAGGGAATAGCGGGGGGGCCCGTCTTTGAGACCCAGTACTTC. Translated, it gives CASSSPKGIAGGPVFETQYF.

The table lists this clonotype with a count of one. The chain combines TRBV7-2 with TRBJ2-5; tentative D call: TRBD2 (5 bases). The V and J ends lost 2 bases and 5 bases respectively, with 15 bases between them. The CDR3 covers 15 residues. CDR1 SGHTA and CDR2 FQGNSA come from the germline V gene. CDR3 sequence (DNA): TGTGCCAGCAGCTTAACTAGGGTTATATTGGAGACCCAGTACTTC. The encoded protein is CASSLTRVILETQYF.

This clonotype was observed many times. The chain joins TRBV4-2 to TRBJ2-3; D may be TRBD1 (6 bases). CDR3 length: 13 amino acids. The V end was cut by 1 base, the J end by 5 bases, with 7 bases between. CDR1 LGHNA and CDR2 YNFKEQ come from the germline V gene. This CDR3 reads CASSQGRGDTQYF. CDR3 nucleotide sequence: TGTGCCAGCAGCCAAGGCAGGGGAGATACGCAGTATTTT.

The chain couples TRBV6-1 to TRBJ1-6; D gene unclear. CDR3 size: 14 residues. The germline V gene has CDR1 MNHNS and CDR2 SASEGT. V was cut by 3 bases and J by 13 bases, with 16 bases left in between. In DNA, the CDR3 is TGTGCCAGCAGTGAGACCACCTTCGGCTCTCCCCTCCACTTT. It encodes CASSETTFGSPLHF.

V usage is TRBV4-3 and J usage is TRBJ2-7, with TRBD2 identical over 10 bases. Unmatched junction bases numbered 3, after V lost 1 base and J lost 3 bases. Germline V lookup: CDR1 LGHNA, CDR2 YSLEER. The CDR3 loop spans 15 amino acids. CDR3 residues: CASSQVASGSYEQYF. CDR3 nucleotides: TGCGCCAGCAGCCAAGTCGCTAGCGGGAGCTACGAGCAGTACTTC.

This clonotype was found a few times. The chain has TRBV11-2 and TRBJ2-3, with a tentative D call TRBD2 (5 bases). Germline-derived CDR1 and CDR2 are SGHAT and FQNNGV. The CDR3 is made up of 17 amino acids. The V end lost 0 bases, the J end lost 2 bases, and 15 bases lay between the germline ends. The CDR3 protein is CASSLDHRTRATDTQYF. The CDR3 region has the DNA TGTGCCAGCAGCTTAGATCATAGGACGAGGGCCACAGATACGCAGTATTTT.

This clonotype was seen only a few times. The genes are TRBV5-6 and TRBJ2-1, with 7 bases identical to TRBD1. CDR3 size: 14 residues. Germline V gene lookup returns CDR1 SGHDT and CDR2 YYEEEE. After removal of 4 bases from V and 6 bases from J, the junction contained 7 bases not matched to a gene. The CDR3 region has the DNA TGTGCCAGCAGCGTTGAGACAGGGAGCAATGAGCAGTTCTTC. This gives the protein CASSVETGSNEQFF.

This chain uses TRBV5-1 with TRBJ2-6; D may match TRBD1 or TRBD2 (6 bases each). This CDR3 spans 16 amino acids. CDR1 and CDR2 (germline): SGHRS, YFSETQ. V lost 1 base and J 3 bases, leaving 11 bases between the germline ends. CDR3 region: CASSLYGGVGANVLTF. The CDR3 DNA follows: TGCGCCAGCAGCTTGTACGGGGGCGTTGGGGCCAACGTCCTGACTTTC.

The V gene is TRBV5-1, the J gene TRBJ2-1; 14 positions match TRBD2. The CDR3 length is 14 residues. Germline values: CDR1 SGHRS, CDR2 YFSETQ. Losses at the gene ends were 5 bases for V and 8 bases for J; bases not matched to a gene: 3. CDR3 bases: TGCGCCAGCAGAGGGACTAGCGGGAGTTATGAGCAGTTCTTC. This gives the protein CASRGTSGSYEQFF. Based on the CDR3 plus reference TRBV5-1 and TRBJ2-1, the full variable domain is KAGVTQTPRYLIKTRGQQVTLSCSPISGHRSVSWYQQTPGQGLQFLFEYFSETQRNKGNFPGRFSGRQFSNSRSEMNVSTLELGDSALYLCASRGTSGSYEQFFGPGTRLTVL.

This chain joins TRBV20-1 and TRBJ2-7; D remains ambiguous. This CDR3 is 13 amino acids long. The V gene's germline CDR1 is DFQATT and CDR2 SNEGSKA (reference sequence). Trimming removed 3 bases at V and 0 bases at J, with 9 bases between. The CDR3 DNA reads as TGCAGTGCTAGCCCGCCTACCTCCTACGAGCAGTACTTC. Translation gives CSASPPTSYEQYF.

At least ten counts were recorded for this clonotype. The V call is TRBV24-1, the J call TRBJ2-5; TRBD1 is a possible D gene (6 bases). The V end was cut by 4 bases, the J end by 3 bases, with 14 bases between. This CDR3 comprises 15 residues. CDR1 and CDR2 (germline): KGHDR, SFDVKD. Written as DNA, the CDR3 is TGTGCCACCAGTGACCCGACAGGAGCAAAAGAGACCCAGTACTTC. This translates into CATSDPTGAKETQYF.

This clonotype was seen a few times. This chain connects TRBV20-1 to TRBJ2-5; D ambiguous. Germline loops: CDR1 DFQATT, CDR2 SNEGSKA (reference sequence). V dropped 4 bases and J dropped 2 bases, with 5 bases sitting between them. The CDR3 is 11 amino acids. The CDR3 reads CSAKVQETQYF. The CDR3 DNA follows: TGCAGTGCTAAGGTTCAAGAGACCCAGTACTTC.

With regard to this clonotype: A much larger clone lies a single base off, so this may be a read error. The genes are TRBV5-1 and TRBJ2-1; D unclear. Trimming pared 2 bases from V and 2 bases from J, leaving 11 bases between. From germline, CDR1 is SGHRS and CDR2 YFSETQ. The CDR3 runs 15 residues. Here the CDR3 DNA reads TGCGCCAGCAGCTTAACGGTGCTAACCTACAATGAGCAGTTCTTC. As protein: CASSLTVLTYNEQFF. Full variable domain (remainder filled in from reference TRBV5-1 and TRBJ2-1): KAGVTQTPRYLIKTRGQQVTLSCSPISGHRSVSWYQQTPGQGLQFLFEYFSETQRNKGNFPGRFSGRQFSNSRSEMNVSTLELGDSALYLCASSLTVLTYNEQFFGPGTRLTVL.

This clonotype appeared many times. The chain has TRBV11-3 and TRBJ2-1, with 7 bases fitting TRBD2. The V gene's germline CDR1 is SGHNT and CDR2 YENEEA. Trimming removed 1 base from V and 2 bases from J; junction bases left unmatched: 5. CDR3 size: 16 residues. This chain's CDR3 is CASSLGGGSPYNEQFF. The CDR3 DNA reads TGTGCCAGCAGCTTAGGGGGCGGGAGTCCCTACAATGAGCAGTTCTTC.

This clonotype was recorded a few times. The CDR3 DNA is TGTGCCAGCAGCTTAGGGGCGCGGCGCACCGGGGAGCTGTTTTTT. Protein sequence: CASSLGARRTGELFF. The V gene is TRBV11-2, the J gene TRBJ2-2; D not resolved. Trimming removed 1 base from V and 4 bases from J, with 10 bases in between. Germline V gene lookup returns CDR1 SGHAT and CDR2 FQNNGV. This CDR3 has 15 amino acids. Looking up the rest from reference TRBV11-2 and TRBJ2-2 gives the full variable domain: EAGVAQSPRYKIIEKRQSVAFWCNPISGHATLYWYQQILGQGPKLLIQFQNNGVVDDSQLPKDRFSAERLKGVDSTLKIQPAKLEDSAVYLCASSLGARRTGELFFGEGSRLTVL.

V and J are TRBV7-2 and TRBJ1-3; the D is unclear. The CDR3 sequence is 13 residues long. V lost 3 bases, J lost 4 bases, and 7 bases lay in between. Germline CDR1 reads SGHTA; CDR2 reads FQGNSA. In nucleotides, the CDR3 is TGTGCCAGCAGCTTGCCCCTCGGAAACACCATATATTTT. Translating gives CASSLPLGNTIYF. Looking up the rest from reference TRBV7-2 and TRBJ1-3 gives the full variable domain: GAGVSQSPSNKVTEKGKDVELRCDPISGHTALYWYRQSLGQGLEFLIYFQGNSAPDKSGLPSDRFSAERTGGSVSTLTIQRTQQEDSAVYLCASSLPLGNTIYFGEGSWLTVV.

This clonotype has only a few counts. The gene calls are TRBV27 and TRBJ2-1; the match to TRBD2 covers 10 bases. The CDR3 sequence is 16 residues long. The V gene end was trimmed by 0 bases and the J gene end by 6 bases; junction bases not matched to a gene: 5. Germline V lookup: CDR1 MNHEY, CDR2 SMNVEV (reference sequence). The CDR3 protein is CASSLSSGRNSNEQFF. The CDR3 DNA sequence: TGTGCCAGCAGTTTATCTAGCGGGAGGAATTCCAATGAGCAGTTCTTC.

In this sample, this clonotype turned up a few times. V gene TRBV9 combines with J gene TRBJ2-7; no clear D. There are 15 residues in the CDR3. V was pared by 0 bases and J by 3 bases, with 13 bases between. Germline CDR1 SGDLS, CDR2 YYNGEE. The DNA for the CDR3 is TGTGCCAGCAGCGTAGAAGGGCTGGGGAACTACGAGCAGTACTTC. It encodes CASSVEGLGNYEQYF. The whole variable domain, remainder taken from reference TRBV9 and TRBJ2-7, is DSGVTQTPKHLITATGQRVTLRCSPRSGDLSVYWYQQSLDQGLQFLIQYYNGEERAKGNILERFSAQQFPDLHSELNLSSLELGDSALYFCASSVEGLGNYEQYFGPGTRLTVT.

This clonotype was detected only a few times. This chain links TRBV10-1 with TRBJ2-5; no reliable D call. V lost 6 bases to trimming and J lost 7 bases, with 12 bases between them. Germline V lookup: CDR1 WNHNN, CDR2 SYGVQD (reference sequence). The CDR3 consists of 12 residues. The DNA for the CDR3 is TGCGCCAGCAGGAACGGAGAAGGGACCCAGTACTTC. Encoded protein: CASRNGEGTQYF.

This clonotype was counted only a few times. V is TRBV27 and J is TRBJ1-2, with 7 positions matching TRBD1. This CDR3 is built from 13 residues. Germline V gene lookup returns CDR1 MNHEY and CDR2 SMNVEV (reference sequence). V gave up 7 bases and J gave up 5 bases; unmatched junction bases: 7. For the CDR3, the DNA is TGTGCCAGCAAGCCCCCAGGGGGTTATGGCTACACCTTC. Translated, it gives CASKPPGGYGYTF.